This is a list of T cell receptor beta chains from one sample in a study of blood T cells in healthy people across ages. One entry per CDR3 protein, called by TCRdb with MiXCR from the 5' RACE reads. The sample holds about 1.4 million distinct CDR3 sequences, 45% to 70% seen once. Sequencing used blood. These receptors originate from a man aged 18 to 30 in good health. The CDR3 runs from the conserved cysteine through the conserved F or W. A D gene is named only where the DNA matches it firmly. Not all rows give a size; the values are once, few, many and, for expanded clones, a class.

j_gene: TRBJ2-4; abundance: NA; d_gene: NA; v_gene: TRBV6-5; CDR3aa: CASSGRLDLAKNIQYF; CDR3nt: TGTGCCAGCAGCGGCAGACTAGATCTGGCCAAAAACATTCAGTACTTC
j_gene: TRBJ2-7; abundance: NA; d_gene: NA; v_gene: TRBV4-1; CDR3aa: CASSHGGVGYEQYF; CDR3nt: TGCGCCAGTAGCCACGGTGGAGTGGGGTACGAGCAGTACTTC
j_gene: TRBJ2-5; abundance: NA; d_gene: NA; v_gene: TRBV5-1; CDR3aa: CASSWTDSRETQYF; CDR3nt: TGCGCCAGCAGCTGGACGGATAGTCGGGAGACCCAGTACTTC
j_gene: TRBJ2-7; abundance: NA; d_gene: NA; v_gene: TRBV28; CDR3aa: CASSVGGFHEQYF; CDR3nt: TGTGCCAGCAGTGTAGGAGGGTTCCACGAGCAGTACTTC
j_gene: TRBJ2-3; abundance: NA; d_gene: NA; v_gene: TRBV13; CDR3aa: CASSLVGIRHENTQYF; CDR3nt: TGTGCCAGCAGCTTAGTCGGGATACGGCATGAGAATACGCAGTATTTT
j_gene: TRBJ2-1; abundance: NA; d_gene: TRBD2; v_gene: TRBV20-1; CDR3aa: CPSWRERDIHNEQFF; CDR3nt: TGCCCGAGTTGGCGGGAGAGAGATATACACAATGAGCAGTTCTTC
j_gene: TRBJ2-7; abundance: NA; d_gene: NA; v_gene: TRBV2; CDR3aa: CASRSMGGSYEQYF; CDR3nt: TGTGCCAGCAGATCAATGGGCGGATCCTACGAGCAGTACTTC
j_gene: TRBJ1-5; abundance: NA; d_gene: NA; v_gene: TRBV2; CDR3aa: CASSIGQKETQHF; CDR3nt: TGTGCCAGCAGTATCGGACAAAAAGAGACCCAGCATTTT
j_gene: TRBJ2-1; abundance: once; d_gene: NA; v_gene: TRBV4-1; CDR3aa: CASSHNSYNEQFF; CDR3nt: TGCGCCAGCAGCCACAACTCCTACAATGAGCAGTTCTTC
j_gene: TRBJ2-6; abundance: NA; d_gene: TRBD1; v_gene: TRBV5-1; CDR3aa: CASSWTTGIGANVLTF; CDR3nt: TGCGCCAGCAGCTGGACGACAGGGATCGGGGCCAACGTCCTGACTTTC
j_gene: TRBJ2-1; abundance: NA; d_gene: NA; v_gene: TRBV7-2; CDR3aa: CASSLIIRDEQFF; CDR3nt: TGTGCCAGCAGCTTAATCATAAGGGATGAGCAGTTCTTC
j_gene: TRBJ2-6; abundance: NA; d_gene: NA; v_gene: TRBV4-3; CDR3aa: CASSQGAPNSGANVLTF; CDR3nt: TGCGCCAGCAGCCAAGGAGCCCCGAACTCTGGGGCCAACGTCTTGACTTTC
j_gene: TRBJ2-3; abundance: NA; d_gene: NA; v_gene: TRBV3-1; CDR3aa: CASSQEALDTQYF; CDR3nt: TGTGCCAGCAGCCAAGAAGCTTTAGATACGCAGTATTTT
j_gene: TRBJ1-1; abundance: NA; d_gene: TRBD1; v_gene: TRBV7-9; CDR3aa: CASSLGRQGNTEAFF; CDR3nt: TGCGCCAGCAGCTTGGGCCGACAGGGTAACACTGAAGCTTTCTTT
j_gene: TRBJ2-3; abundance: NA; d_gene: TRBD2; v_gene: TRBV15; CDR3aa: CATSRLREMADTQYF; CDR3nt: TGTGCCACCAGCAGATTGCGGGAGATGGCAGATACGCAGTATTTT